This passage covers 25 T cell receptor beta chains from one sample sequenced in a study of T cell repertoires in cytomegalovirus infection. Their target antigens are unknown. TCRdb re-called the reads with MiXCR, one entry per CDR3 protein. This sample carries roughly 500,000 distinct CDR3 sequences, 30% to 35% of them seen once, and the ten largest clones take 15% to 20%. Sequenced here: cultured PBMCs, sampled from culture after CMV antigen stimulation. The receptors were sampled from a human donor in good health (CMV status not recorded). Some clones in this sample may be carry-over from other donors' samples.

The chain carries TRBV20-1 and TRBJ1-5; D might be TRBD1 (6 bases). The CDR3 has 13 amino acids. Trimming pared 3 bases from V and 4 bases from J, leaving 10 bases between. The germline V gene encodes CDR1 DFQATT and CDR2 SNEGSKA (reference sequence). The CDR3 nucleotides are TGCAGTGCTAGGGACAGTAGAAATCAGCCCCAGCATTTT. Translation: CSARDSRNQPQHF.

The rearrangement joins TRBV20-1 to TRBJ2-4; 10 bases are a match to TRBD1. V lost 4 bases and J lost 7; bases outside the gene matches: 4. Germline V gene data show CDR1 as DFQATT and CDR2 as SNEGSKA (reference sequence). This CDR3 comprises 13 residues. The CDR3 spells CSAIGTGVNIQYF. As DNA, the CDR3 is TGCAGTGCTATTGGGACAGGGGTGAACATTCAGTACTTC.

This clonotype was counted many times. The gene calls are TRBV7-2 and TRBJ2-5; D is uncertain. This CDR3 comprises 12 residues. The V gene's germline CDR1 is SGHTA and CDR2 FQGNSA. The ends were cut back, 4 bases at V and 0 bases at J, with 3 bases in the middle. CDR3 coding DNA: TGTGCCAGCAGCTCGTACCAAGAGACCCAGTACTTC. Residues: CASSSYQETQYF.

The chain is built from TRBV7-9 and TRBJ2-1; D call uncertain. The CDR3 sequence is 12 residues long. Per the germline V gene, CDR1 is SEHNR and CDR2 is FQNEAQ (reference sequence). V lost 1 base and J lost 7, with 5 bases in between. The CDR3 sequence is CASSLGWNEQFF. CDR3 DNA: TGTGCCAGCAGCTTAGGGTGGAATGAGCAGTTCTTC.

This clonotype has ten or more counts. The chain joins TRBV12-3 or TRBV12-4 to TRBJ2-5; D gene unclear. The V end was cut by 6 bases, the J end by 1 base, with 9 bases between. CDR3 length: 13 amino acids. CDR3 region: CASSSGSQETQYF. CDR3 bases: TGTGCCAGCAGCTCGGGCAGCCAAGAGACCCAGTACTTC.

The gene calls are TRBV27 and TRBJ2-7; D perhaps matches TRBD2 (6 bases). The germline gives CDR1 MNHEY, CDR2 SMNVEV (reference sequence). The V end was cut by 3 bases, the J end by 5 bases, with 17 bases between. The CDR3 loop spans 15 amino acids. CDR3 protein: CASSFRRAVGDEQYV. The CDR3 region has the DNA TGTGCCAGCAGTTTTAGGAGGGCGGTGGGGGACGAGCAGTACGTC.

This sequence joins TRBV3-1 and TRBJ1-2; D is undetermined. The CDR3 covers 15 residues. Trimming shortened V by 1 base and J by 4 bases, and 13 bases separated the two germline ends. The germline V gene has CDR1 LGHDT and CDR2 YNNKEL (reference sequence). CDR3 region: CASSQGSGRPYGYTF. CDR3 nucleotides: TGTGCCAGCAGCCAAGGATCAGGTCGCCCCTATGGCTACACCTTC.

Many counts were recorded for this clonotype. The chain has TRBV7-8 and TRBJ1-5, with a tentative D call TRBD1 (6 bases). Germline V CDR1 and CDR2: SGHVS, FQNEAQ. The CDR3 is 18 amino acids. The V end lost 2 bases, the J end lost 3 bases, and 20 bases lay between the germline ends. The DNA for the CDR3 is TGTGCCAGCAGCTTATCCGGGCTGGCAGGGGACGTCAATCAGCCCCAGCATTTT. Protein: CASSLSGLAGDVNQPQHF.

The chain joins TRBV19 to TRBJ1-1, with 10 bases identical to TRBD1. CDR3 length: 15 amino acids. Germline-derived CDR1 and CDR2 are LNHDA and SQIVND (reference sequence). With V trimmed by 5 bases and J by 1 base, 4 bases remained unmatched. DNA for the CDR3: TGTGCCAGTAGTGGAAGGACAGGGGGGAACACTGAAGCTTTCTTT. Protein: CASSGRTGGNTEAFF.

This clonotype occurred many times. The chain joins TRBV28 to TRBJ1-4, with D perhaps TRBD1 (5 bases). The CDR3 contains 15 residues. Germline assignment: CDR1 MDHEN and CDR2 SYDVKM. Deletions cut 2 bases from V and 7 bases from J, with 14 bases between. The CDR3: CASSLPGPRSEKLFF. The DNA of the CDR3 is TGTGCCAGCAGTTTACCAGGGCCGCGGAGTGAAAAACTGTTTTTT.

The sample holds a few counts of this clonotype. This sequence joins TRBV7-8 and TRBJ1-1, with D unclear. CDR3 length: 14 residues. The V gene lost 5 bases and the J gene lost 5 bases, with 15 bases spanning the gap. Per the germline V gene, CDR1 is SGHVS and CDR2 is FQNEAQ. In DNA form, the CDR3 reads TGTGCCAGCAGCCCCGGTGGGGTGAGGACTGAAGCTTTCTTT. Protein product: CASSPGGVRTEAFF.

V gene TRBV19 combines with J gene TRBJ2-3, with D perhaps matching TRBD1 (6 bases). This CDR3 is built from 13 residues. Germline CDR1 is LNHDA and CDR2 is SQIVND (reference sequence). Trimming removed 3 bases from V and 6 bases from J, with 10 bases in between. CDR3 sequence: CASSIGTTDTQYF. The CDR3 DNA reads as TGTGCCAGTAGTATTGGGACAACCGATACGCAGTATTTT.

The rearrangement uses TRBV13 and TRBJ2-5; 11 nucleotides line up with TRBD2. Germline V gene sequence: CDR1 PRHDT, CDR2 FYEKMQ (reference sequence). J lost 4 bases, V lost 7 bases, and 8 bases had no gene match. CDR3 length: 15 residues. The CDR3 sequence: CASTPLAGGGETQYF. The CDR3 nucleotides read TGTGCCAGCACCCCCCTAGCGGGAGGCGGAGAGACCCAGTACTTC. The full variable domain, its missing parts supplied by reference TRBV13 and TRBJ2-5, is AAGVIQSPRHLIKEKRETATLKCYPIPRHDTVYWYQQGPGQDPQFLISFYEKMQSDKGSIPDRFSAQQFSDYHSELNMSSLELGDSALYFCASTPLAGGGETQYFGPGTRLLVL.

The chain links TRBV7-8 to TRBJ2-2; D might be TRBD1 (5 bases). CDR1 is SGHVS, CDR2 FQNEAQ, per germline. V lost 6 bases and J 4 bases, leaving 12 bases between the germline ends. The CDR3 loop spans 14 amino acids. CDR3 sequence (DNA): TGTGCCAGCAGGTCGGACACCAGCACCGGGGAGCTGTTTTTT. Residues: CASRSDTSTGELFF.

The chain links TRBV4-3 to TRBJ2-1; D not resolved. This CDR3 has 15 amino acids. Germline CDR1 is LGHNA and CDR2 is YSLEER. V lost 0 bases and J 4 bases, leaving 10 bases between the germline ends. CDR3 sequence (DNA): TGCGCCAGCAGCCAAGATCTGCAGCCATACAATGAGCAGTTCTTC. As protein: CASSQDLQPYNEQFF.

In its sample, this clonotype was seen a few times. This chain uses TRBV12-3 or TRBV12-4 with TRBJ1-2, with a possible D match to TRBD1 (5 bases). The CDR3 covers 13 residues. V was cut by 5 bases and J by 6 bases, with 13 bases left in between. CDR3 sequence reads: CASSPWGSDGYTF. CDR3 DNA sequence: TGTGCCAGCAGTCCTTGGGGCAGCGATGGCTACACCTTC.

The DNA of the CDR3 is TGCAGCGTTGTTGAGGGAACTAACACCGGGGAGCTGTTTTTT. This encodes CSVVEGTNTGELFF. The V call is TRBV29-1, the J call TRBJ2-2, with D possibly being TRBD2 (5 bases). The ends were cut back, 4 bases at V and 2 bases at J, with 11 bases in the middle. This CDR3 comprises 14 residues. Germline V lookup: CDR1 SQVTM, CDR2 ANQGSEA.

This chain joins TRBV6-5 and TRBJ1-2; D is uncertain. The CDR3 covers 15 residues. Trimming took 0 bases from V and 2 from J, leaving 10 bases between them. CDR1 and CDR2 from the germline V gene are MNHEY and SVGAGI. CDR3 in amino acids: CASSYSFSGNYGYTF. In DNA form, the CDR3 reads TGTGCCAGCAGTTACTCGTTTTCAGGAAACTATGGCTACACCTTC.

The V call is TRBV11-2, the J call TRBJ2-2; TRBD1 agrees at 8 bases. Germline lookup yields CDR1 SGHAT and CDR2 FQNNGV. There are 18 residues in the CDR3. V lost 0 bases, J lost 6 bases, and 12 bases stayed unmatched. The CDR3 reads CASSLDLSGGVVSGELFF. The CDR3 DNA follows: TGTGCCAGCAGCTTAGATCTTTCAGGGGGCGTCGTCTCCGGGGAGCTGTTTTTT.

The chain combines TRBV12-3 or TRBV12-4 with TRBJ2-1; possible D gene TRBD1, 6 bases. Trimming took off 6 bases at V and 6 bases at J, with 15 bases between the two ends. The CDR3 has 14 residues. The CDR3 region is CASSLRGAANEQFF. DNA for the CDR3: TGTGCCAGCAGCCTCAGGGGAGCGGCCAATGAGCAGTTCTTC.

J is TRBJ1-3 and V is TRBV28; D is possibly TRBD1 (5 bases). Trimming left V 7 bases short and J 0 bases short, with 16 bases between. The CDR3 is 16 residues long. Germline CDR1 reads MDHEN; CDR2 reads SYDVKM. CDR3 sequence (DNA): TGTGCCAGCACCCCCTGGCAGGGCGACTCTGGAAACACCATATATTTT. Encoded protein: CASTPWQGDSGNTIYF.

The chain employs TRBV27 and TRBJ1-5; 9 nucleotides agree with TRBD1. The V segment lost 7 bases and the J segment 4 bases; nucleotides outside the gene matches: 8. This CDR3 is 15 amino acids long. Germline-derived CDR1 and CDR2 are MNHEY and SMNVEV (reference sequence). The CDR3: CASKTGGVGNQPQHF. The CDR3 coding sequence is TGTGCCAGCAAGACAGGGGGAGTCGGTAATCAGCCCCAGCATTTT.

This chain connects TRBV28 to TRBJ2-1; a weak D match, TRBD2 (6 bases). V was shortened by 3 bases and J by 4 bases, with 10 bases between the two germline ends. The germline V gene has CDR1 MDHEN and CDR2 SYDVKM. The CDR3 loop spans 14 amino acids. This chain's CDR3 is CASSLSGQYNEQFF. For the CDR3, the DNA is TGTGCCAGCAGTTTGAGCGGGCAGTACAATGAGCAGTTCTTC. Full variable domain (rest looked up from reference TRBV28 and TRBJ2-1): DVKVTQSSRYLVKRTGEKVFLECVQDMDHENMFWYRQDPGLGLRLIYFSYDVKMKEKGDIPEGYSVSREKKERFSLILESASTNQTSMYLCASSLSGQYNEQFFGPGTRLTVL.

This chain connects TRBV19 to TRBJ2-3; D is perhaps TRBD2 (6 bases). The CDR3 consists of 16 residues. Germline loops: CDR1 LNHDA, CDR2 SQIVND (reference sequence). The V and J ends lost 6 bases and 3 bases respectively, with 19 bases between them. Written as DNA, the CDR3 is TGTGCCAGTAGGGCCTTGGGCGGGACGGGGACAGATACGCAGTATTTT. Encoded protein: CASRALGGTGTDTQYF.

This CDR3 is CSGEGLTRTSGTYNEQFF. CDR3 DNA sequence: TGCAGCGGAGAAGGGCTGACGCGGACTAGCGGAACCTACAATGAGCAGTTCTTC. This chain joins TRBV29-1 and TRBJ2-1; 10 positions match TRBD2. Germline V gene lookup returns CDR1 SQVTM and CDR2 ANQGSEA. With V trimmed by 7 bases and J by 2 bases, 17 bases remained unmatched. The CDR3 loop spans 18 amino acids.